The present T cell receptor beta chain was sequenced within a study of a mutant IDH1 vaccine in newly diagnosed glioma. Whole-study findings and limits: It seemed that pseudoprogression was not linked to changes in the top peripheral T cell clonotypes. Of the patients, roughly 95% had vaccine-induced immune responses.

Remarks on this clone: No antigen is known for it.

Time point of the sample: week 23, last vaccination. Alongside topical imiquimod, each dose of vaccine comprised 300 ug of mutant IDH1 20-mer peptide. The CDR3 is 15 amino acids. Looked up from germline, CDR1 is KGHSH and CDR2 is LQKENI. V lost 3 bases to trimming and J lost 2 bases, with 11 bases between them. Clones were sequenced by immunoSEQ multiplex PCR, and TCRdb holds only the in-frame ones, with some missing. The table lists about 65,000 clones, around 84% of them singletons. The source of this sequence is a man aged 25 to 40 with glioma. The chain uses TRBV18 and TRBJ1-3; D may be TRBD1 (5 bases). Material: PBMCs, obtained from a glioma patient whose treatment included an IDH1 peptide vaccine. CDR3 amino acids: CASSPAVGAGNTIYF. The CDR3 DNA is TGTGCCAGCTCACCTGCCGTGGGGGCTGGAAACACCATATATTTT.